A selection of T cell receptor beta chains follows, all from one sample in a study of control samples from healthy donors and cancer patients. TCRdb's table, derived via immunoSEQ multiplex PCR, lists solely in-frame clones and lacks some. The sample records approximately 150,000 clones, around 90% being singletons. Source material: blood. Receptors were obtained from a man younger than 45 in good health. Each CDR3 is given with its conserved first and last residue. A D gene is named only where the DNA matches it firmly. Part of the rows lack a size; the others show once, few, many or a class for expanded clones.

v_gene	abundance	j_gene	d_gene	CDR3aa	CDR3nt
TRBV20-1	.	TRBJ2-7	.	CSASRTNEQYF	TGCAGTGCTAGCCGGACAAACGAGCAGTACTTC
TRBV11-3	.	TRBJ2-2	.	CASSEGNTGELFF	TGTGCCAGCAGCGAAGGGAACACCGGGGAGCTGTTTTTT
TRBV2	.	TRBJ1-5	.	CASSASNQPQHF	TGTGCCAGCAGTGCTAGCAATCAGCCCCAGCATTTT
TRBV5-1	once	TRBJ2-7	TRBD2	CASSRGDEQYF	TGCGCCAGCAGCCGGGGGGACGAGCAGTACTTC
TRBV6-5	.	TRBJ1-2	.	CASSYVVGDYGYTF	TGTGCCAGCAGTTATGTTGTAGGAGACTATGGCTACACCTTC
TRBV19	.	TRBJ2-7	.	CASSIVGVNYEQYF	TGTGCCAGTAGTATAGTCGGGGTGAACTACGAGCAGTACTTC
TRBV6-2/TRBV6-3	.	TRBJ1-5	TRBD1	CASSYGQQGGGQPQHF	TGTGCCAGCAGTTATGGTCAACAGGGGGGAGGGCAGCCCCAGCATTTT
TRBV25-1	.	TRBJ1-2	.	CASSSQSWYGYTF	TGTGCCAGCAGTAGTCAGTCGTGGTATGGCTACACCTTC
TRBV12-3/TRBV12-4	few	TRBJ1-5	.	CASRRDFDQPQHF	TGTGCCAGCAGGCGGGACTTCGATCAGCCCCAGCATTTT
TRBV10-3	once	TRBJ1-2	.	CAISEYRQENSYTF	TGTGCCATCAGTGAGTATCGACAGGAGAACTCTTACACCTTC
TRBV4-3	.	TRBJ1-5	.	CASSQDRADNQPQHF	TGCGCCAGCAGCCAAGATAGGGCCGATAATCAGCCCCAGCATTTT
TRBV5-4	once	TRBJ2-3	.	CASSLTGGMATDTQYF	TGTGCCAGCAGCTTGACTGGGGGTATGGCAACAGATACGCAGTATTTT
TRBV29-1	.	TRBJ2-7	.	CSVDGRYSYEQYF	TGCAGCGTTGATGGGAGATACTCCTACGAGCAGTACTTC
TRBV24-1	.	TRBJ1-1	.	CASRPGGTGTEAFF	TGTGCCTCCCGGCCGGGGGGGACGGGCACTGAAGCTTTCTTT
TRBV9	.	TRBJ2-7	TRBD1	CASSVGLWGQGEQYF	TGTGCCAGCAGCGTAGGGTTGTGGGGACAGGGCGAGCAGTACTTC
TRBV4-1	.	TRBJ2-7	TRBD1	CASSPRDRGNEQYF	TGCGCCAGCAGCCCCCGGGACAGGGGTAACGAGCAGTACTTC
TRBV29-1	.	TRBJ2-3	.	CSAKRRLTDTQYF	TGCAGCGCTAAGCGGAGACTCACAGATACGCAGTATTTT
TRBV7-2	.	TRBJ2-3	.	CASSLAGVVDTQYF	TGTGCCAGCAGCTTAGCGGGAGTAGTAGATACGCAGTATTTT
TRBV29-1	.	TRBJ1-1	.	CSSKTSTEAFF	TGCAGCTCAAAGACGAGCACTGAAGCTTTCTTT
TRBV5-1	once	TRBJ2-7	.	CASSLGPSGYEQYF	TGCGCCAGCAGCTTGGGTCCGTCGGGATACGAGCAGTACTTC
TRBV6-5	.	TRBJ1-5	.	CASSYTGQSNQPQHF	TGTGCCAGCAGTTACACCGGACAGAGCAATCAGCCCCAGCATTTT
TRBV18	few	TRBJ2-7	TRBD1	CASSPILGQGAYEQYF	TGTGCCAGCTCACCTATTCTGGGACAGGGGGCCTACGAGCAGTACTTC
TRBV7-2	.	TRBJ1-6	.	CASSSVGDPYYSPLHF	TGTGCCAGCAGCTCCGTTGGGGACCCCTATTATTCACCCCTCCACTTT
TRBV12-3/TRBV12-4	.	TRBJ2-7	.	CASSLGQSYEQYF	TGTGCCAGCAGTTTAGGACAGAGCTACGAGCAGTACTTC
TRBV7-2	.	TRBJ2-3	.	CASSSSGTDTQYF	TGTGCCAGCAGCTCTTCGGGGACAGATACGCAGTATTTT
TRBV6-1	many	TRBJ2-7	TRBD2	CASSEVSSGSYEQYF	TGTGCCAGCAGTGAAGTTAGTAGCGGGAGCTACGAGCAGTACTTC
TRBV7-2	.	TRBJ2-7	TRBD2	CASSLGLAGGRDEQYF	TGTGCCAGCAGCTTAGGCCTAGCGGGAGGACGGGACGAGCAGTACTTC
TRBV19	few	TRBJ1-4	.	CASTPGREGEKLFF	TGTGCCAGTACCCCGGGGAGGGAGGGCGAAAAACTGTTTTTT
TRBV24-1	.	TRBJ2-1	.	CATSDLRGRRYEQFF	TGTGCCACCAGTGATTTAAGAGGGAGACGGTATGAGCAGTTCTTC
TRBV25-1	.	TRBJ2-7	TRBD2	CASSEASGKTYEQYF	TGTGCCAGCAGTGAGGCCAGCGGGAAGACCTACGAGCAGTACTTC
TRBV6-1	.	TRBJ1-5	.	CASSDGQLNQPQHF	TGTGCCAGCAGTGACGGACAGCTAAATCAGCCCCAGCATTTT
TRBV19	.	TRBJ1-1	.	CASSKQGTEAFF	TGTGCCAGTAGTAAACAGGGCACTGAAGCTTTCTTT
TRBV9	.	TRBJ1-2	.	CASSSEPTNTYGYTF	TGTGCCAGCAGTTCCGAACCTACAAATACCTATGGCTACACCTTC
TRBV29-1	.	TRBJ2-1	.	CSVEDSGTSSYNEQFF	TGCAGCGTTGAAGACAGTGGGACAAGCTCCTACAATGAGCAGTTCTTC
TRBV2	few	TRBJ2-1	TRBD2	CASSGTSGVYNEQFF	TGTGCCAGCAGTGGGACTAGCGGGGTATACAATGAGCAGTTCTTC
TRBV6-2/TRBV6-3	.	TRBJ1-2	.	CASSSLLGPWGYTF	TGTGCCAGCAGTTCCCTCTTGGGACCGTGGGGCTACACCTTC
TRBV9	.	TRBJ2-3	TRBD2	CASSVSSGGAGSTQYF	TGTGCCAGCAGCGTATCGAGCGGGGGGGCCGGGTCTACGCAGTATTTT
TRBV5-6	.	TRBJ2-7	.	CASGTSYEQYF	TGTGCCAGCGGTACTTCCTACGAGCAGTACTTC
TRBV5-4	.	TRBJ1-2	TRBD1	CASSPLGQGSRGYTF	TGTGCCAGCAGCCCTCTAGGACAGGGGTCTCGTGGCTACACCTTC
TRBV7-9	.	TRBJ2-3	TRBD1	CAGSTTGTGVTDTQYF	TGTGCCGGCAGCACGACCGGGACAGGGGTGACAGATACGCAGTATTTT
TRBV6-5	.	TRBJ2-7	TRBD2	CASRQLATKGEQYF	TGTGCCAGCAGACAACTAGCGACAAAAGGGGAGCAGTACTTC
TRBV18	.	TRBJ1-6	.	CASSPAIRDSPLHF	TGTGCCAGCTCACCAGCAATAAGGGATTCACCCCTCCACTTT
TRBV18	.	TRBJ2-4	TRBD1	CASSPGQPLAKNIQYF	TGTGCCAGCTCACCGGGACAGCCCCTAGCCAAAAACATTCAGTACTTC
TRBV4-2	.	TRBJ2-1	TRBD2	CASSQEGFRAGPYNEQFF	TGTGCCAGCAGCCAAGAGGGCTTTCGAGCGGGGCCCTACAATGAGCAGTTCTTC
TRBV7-2	.	TRBJ2-7	TRBD1	CASSLQGGQGAYEQYF	TGTGCCAGCAGCTTACAAGGGGGACAGGGGGCTTACGAGCAGTACTTC
TRBV4-3	once	TRBJ1-6	TRBD1	CASSQTTGSGNSPLHF	TGCGCCAGCAGCCAAACGACAGGGTCGGGGAATTCACCCCTCCACTTT
TRBV7-8	.	TRBJ2-1	.	CASSLTQETYNEQFF	TGTGCCAGCAGCTTAACCCAGGAGACCTACAATGAGCAGTTCTTC
TRBV6-6	.	TRBJ2-1	.	CASRVDREGYNEQFF	TGTGCCAGCAGGGTCGACAGGGAGGGCTACAATGAGCAGTTCTTC
TRBV18	.	TRBJ2-5	.	CASSPEETQYF	TGTGCCAGCTCACCTGAGGAGACCCAGTACTTC
TRBV24-1	.	TRBJ1-5	.	CATSPRTSEGGNQPQHF	TGTGCCACCAGCCCCCGTACTAGCGAGGGGGGCAATCAGCCCCAGCATTTT
TRBV6-1	.	TRBJ2-5	TRBD1	CASSEDRGETQYF	TGTGCCAGCAGTGAGGACAGGGGAGAGACCCAGTACTTC
TRBV6-4	few	TRBJ1-1	.	CASSRGGESTEAFF	TGTGCCAGCAGCCGAGGGGGGGAATCTACTGAAGCTTTCTTT